This entry lists 17 T cell receptor beta chains sequenced from one sample in a study of CD8 T cells in Susac syndrome. Random hexamers primed reverse transcription of about 0.45 to 1 ug RNA. Each CDR3 protein gets one entry after TCRdb re-called the immunoSEQ multiplex PCR reads with MiXCR. Here the sample spans roughly 150,000 distinct CDR3 sequences, around 95% being singletons. Sequencing was carried out using CD8+ T cells from PBMCs. The receptors come from a human donor with multiple sclerosis.

This chain connects TRBV6-5 to TRBJ2-1; 12 bases line up with TRBD1. The germline V gene has CDR1 MNHEY and CDR2 SVGAGI. The CDR3 runs to 14 residues. J was trimmed by 8 bases and V by 3 bases; bases with no gene match: 2. The CDR3 DNA reads as TGTGCCAGCAGTTATGGGACAGGGGGCGATGAGCAGTTCTTC. Residues: CASSYGTGGDEQFF.

Concerning this clonotype: A junction end diverges from the germline sequence, so it may reflect a read error. This CDR3 is CANSLGLSRETQYF. The DNA of the CDR3 is TGTGCCAACAGTCTTGGACTAAGCCGAGAGACCCAGTACTTC. The rearrangement uses TRBV12-3 or TRBV12-4 and TRBJ2-5; tentative D call: TRBD2 (6 bases). This CDR3 contains 14 residues.

The rearrangement uses TRBV6-5 and TRBJ1-2; D is undetermined. The CDR3 is 13 amino acids. Germline V gene data show CDR1 as MNHEY and CDR2 as SVGAGI. V lost 6 bases to trimming and J lost 2 bases, with 10 bases between them. The CDR3 loop reads CASSRTQNYGYTF. Written as DNA, the CDR3 is TGTGCCAGCAGCCGAACCCAGAACTATGGCTACACCTTC.

The chain couples TRBV19 to TRBJ2-2, with no clear D. The CDR3 has 15 amino acids. V was clipped by 4 bases and J by 9 bases, with 18 bases between them. Germline values: CDR1 LNHDA, CDR2 SQIVND (reference sequence). CDR3 sequence (DNA): TGTGCCAGTAGTACCTCAACATTTGATCGCCGGGAGCTGTTTTTT. Translation: CASSTSTFDRRELFF.

The CDR3 nucleotides read TGTGCCAGCAGCCCGGGACAGGGGGTGGAGGGCTACTATGGCTACACCTTC. Protein product: CASSPGQGVEGYYGYTF. J is TRBJ1-2 and V is TRBV5-8, with TRBD1 identical over 11 bases. Germline CDR1 is SGHTS and CDR2 is YDEGEE. CDR3 length equals 17 residues. Losses at the gene ends were 4 bases for V and 3 bases for J; bases not matched to a gene: 11.

This sequence joins TRBV14 and TRBJ2-1; no firm D call. Germline values: CDR1 SGHDN, CDR2 FVKESK. Trimming took 5 bases from V and 5 from J, leaving 10 bases between them. CDR3 size: 13 residues. The CDR3 coding sequence is TGTGCCAGCAGCGGGTGGCTGGACAATGAGCAGTTCTTC. Its translation is CASSGWLDNEQFF.

The chain employs TRBV29-1 and TRBJ2-1; no definite D call. V was clipped by 6 bases and J by 0 bases, with 6 bases between them. This CDR3 has 12 amino acids. Germline V gene sequence: CDR1 SQVTM, CDR2 ANQGSEA. The CDR3 nucleotides read TGCAGCGTGGGTAGCTCCTACAATGAGCAGTTCTTC. As protein: CSVGSSYNEQFF.

This chain joins TRBV12-3 or TRBV12-4 and TRBJ2-1; 9 nucleotides match TRBD2. The CDR3 runs 15 residues. J was trimmed by 4 bases and V by 2 bases; bases with no gene match: 3. The CDR3 sequence: CASSLTSGPYNEQFF. The CDR3 DNA follows: TGTGCCAGCAGTTTAACTAGCGGGCCTTACAATGAGCAGTTCTTC.

The chain links TRBV4-3 to TRBJ1-5; 8 bases fit TRBD1. V shed 4 bases, J shed 3 bases, and the junction held 2 bases outside the gene matches. Per the germline V gene, CDR1 is LGHNA and CDR2 is YSLEER. This CDR3 is 14 amino acids long. CDR3 protein: CASSRGQDNQPQHF. As DNA, the CDR3 is TGCGCCAGCAGCCGGGGACAGGACAATCAGCCCCAGCATTTT.

J is TRBJ2-6 and V is TRBV5-4; D ambiguous. CDR3 size: 15 residues. Per the germline V gene, CDR1 is SGHNT and CDR2 is YYREEE (reference sequence). The V and J ends lost 4 bases and 0 bases respectively, with 8 bases between them. The CDR3 DNA follows: TGTGCCAGCAGCGTTGTGGGCTCTGGGGCCAACGTCCTGACTTTC. Its protein product is CASSVVGSGANVLTF.

V usage is TRBV10-2 and J usage is TRBJ1-1; no clear D. V was pared by 0 bases and J by 7 bases, with 6 bases between. Germline V lookup: CDR1 WSHSY, CDR2 SAAADI. The CDR3 has 12 residues. The CDR3 DNA reads as TGCGCCAGCAGTGAGTCGCGCAATGAAGCTTTCTTT. It translates to CASSESRNEAFF.

This chain joins TRBV9 and TRBJ2-1, with TRBD2 matching over 8 bases. This CDR3 contains 16 residues. The V gene's germline CDR1 is SGDLS and CDR2 YYNGEE. V was clipped by 3 bases and J by 4 bases; unmatched bases: 9. The CDR3 loop is CASSAPKTSAYNEQFF. In DNA form, the CDR3 reads TGTGCCAGCAGCGCCCCTAAGACTAGCGCTTACAATGAGCAGTTCTTC.

V and J are TRBV27 and TRBJ2-5, with 7 bases fitting TRBD2. Germline CDR1 reads MNHEY; CDR2 reads SMNVEV (reference sequence). V lost 2 bases, J lost 2 bases, and 8 bases stayed unmatched. The CDR3 contains 16 residues. The chain's CDR3 is CASSLNAGRAQETQYF. CDR3 DNA sequence: TGTGCCAGCAGTTTAAACGCAGGGAGGGCACAAGAGACCCAGTACTTC.

V gene TRBV7-9 combines with J gene TRBJ2-2; D is unclear. Germline assignment: CDR1 SEHNR and CDR2 FQNEAQ (reference sequence). The CDR3 has 11 residues. The ends were cut back, 9 bases at V and 8 bases at J, with 10 bases in the middle. The CDR3 loop reads CASSGPGELFF. Here the CDR3 DNA reads TGTGCCAGTTCGGGCCCGGGGGAGCTGTTTTTT.

The chain carries TRBV20-1 and TRBJ1-2, with TRBD1 as a possible D gene (5 bases). Germline-derived CDR1 and CDR2 are DFQATT and SNEGSKA (reference sequence). Trimming left V 6 bases short and J 4 bases short, with 21 bases between. This CDR3 comprises 15 residues. CDR3 sequence (DNA): TGCAGTGCCCGCACCGGAAGGGGCGCCGGCTATGGCTACACCTTC. It translates to CSARTGRGAGYGYTF.

The J gene is TRBJ1-6, the V gene TRBV27, with D possibly TRBD1 on 6 matching bases. This CDR3 has 16 amino acids. Trimming took off 6 bases at V and 6 bases at J, with 18 bases between the two ends. CDR1 and CDR2 (germline): MNHEY, SMNVEV (reference sequence). In DNA form, the CDR3 reads TGTGCCAGCAGCCTTCCGCAGGGGCGCATTAATTCACCCCTCCACTTT. Translated, it gives CASSLPQGRINSPLHF.

V gene TRBV27 combines with J gene TRBJ2-1; D is undetermined. Looked up from germline, CDR1 is MNHEY and CDR2 is SMNVEV (reference sequence). The CDR3 consists of 14 residues. V was cut by 4 bases and J by 2 bases, with 9 bases left in between. The CDR3 region is CASSSVVAYNEQFF. In DNA, the CDR3 is TGTGCCAGCAGTTCCGTCGTAGCCTACAATGAGCAGTTCTTC.